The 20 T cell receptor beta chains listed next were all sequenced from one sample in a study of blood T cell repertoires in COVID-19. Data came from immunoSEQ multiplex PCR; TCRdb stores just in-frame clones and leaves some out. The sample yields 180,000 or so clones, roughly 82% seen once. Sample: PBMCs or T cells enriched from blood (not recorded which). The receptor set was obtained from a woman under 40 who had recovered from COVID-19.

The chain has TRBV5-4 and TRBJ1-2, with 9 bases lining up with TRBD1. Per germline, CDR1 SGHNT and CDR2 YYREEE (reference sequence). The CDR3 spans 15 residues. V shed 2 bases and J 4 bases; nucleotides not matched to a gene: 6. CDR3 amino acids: CASSLRGQGAYGYTF. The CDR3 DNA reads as TGTGCCAGCAGCTTAAGGGGACAGGGTGCCTATGGCTACACCTTC.

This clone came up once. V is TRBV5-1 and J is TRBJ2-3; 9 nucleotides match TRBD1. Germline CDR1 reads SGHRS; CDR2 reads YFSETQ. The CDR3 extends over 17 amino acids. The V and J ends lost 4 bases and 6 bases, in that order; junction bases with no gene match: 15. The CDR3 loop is CASSQLWRGQGRDTQYF. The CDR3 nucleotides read TGCGCCAGCAGCCAATTGTGGAGGGGACAGGGACGCGATACGCAGTATTTT. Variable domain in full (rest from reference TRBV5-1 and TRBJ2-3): KAGVTQTPRYLIKTRGQQVTLSCSPISGHRSVSWYQQTPGQGLQFLFEYFSETQRNKGNFPGRFSGRQFSNSRSEMNVSTLELGDSALYLCASSQLWRGQGRDTQYFGPGTRLTVL.

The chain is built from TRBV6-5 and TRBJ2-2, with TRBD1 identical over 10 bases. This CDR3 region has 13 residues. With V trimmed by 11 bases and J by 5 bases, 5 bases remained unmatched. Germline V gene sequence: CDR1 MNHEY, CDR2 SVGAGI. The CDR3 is CAVPGQGTGELFF. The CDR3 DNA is TGTGCCGTACCGGGACAGGGGACCGGGGAGCTGTTTTTT.

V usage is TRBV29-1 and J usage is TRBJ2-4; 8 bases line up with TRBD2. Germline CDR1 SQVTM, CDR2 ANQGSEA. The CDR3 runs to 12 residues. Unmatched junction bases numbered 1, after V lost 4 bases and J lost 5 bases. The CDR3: CSVVAGQNIQYF. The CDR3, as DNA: TGCAGCGTTGTAGCGGGACAAAACATTCAGTACTTC.

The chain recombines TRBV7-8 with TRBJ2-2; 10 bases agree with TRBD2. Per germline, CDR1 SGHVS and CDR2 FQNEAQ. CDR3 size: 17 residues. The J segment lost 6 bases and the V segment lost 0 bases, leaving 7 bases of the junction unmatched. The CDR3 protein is CASSLASGRYQAGELFF. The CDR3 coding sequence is TGTGCCAGCAGCTTAGCTAGCGGGAGGTATCAAGCCGGGGAGCTGTTTTTT. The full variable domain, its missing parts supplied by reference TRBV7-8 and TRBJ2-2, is GAGVSQSPRYKVAKRGQDVALRCDPISGHVSLFWYQQALGQGPEFLTYFQNEAQLDKSGLPSDRFFAERPEGSVSTLKIQRTQQEDSAVYLCASSLASGRYQAGELFFGEGSRLTVL.

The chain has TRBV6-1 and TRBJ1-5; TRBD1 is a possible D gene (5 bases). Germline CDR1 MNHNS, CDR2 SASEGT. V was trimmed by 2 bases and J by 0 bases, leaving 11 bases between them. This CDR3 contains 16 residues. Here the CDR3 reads CASSELPGVSNQPQHF. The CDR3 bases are TGTGCCAGCAGTGAATTGCCGGGGGTTAGCAATCAGCCCCAGCATTTT.

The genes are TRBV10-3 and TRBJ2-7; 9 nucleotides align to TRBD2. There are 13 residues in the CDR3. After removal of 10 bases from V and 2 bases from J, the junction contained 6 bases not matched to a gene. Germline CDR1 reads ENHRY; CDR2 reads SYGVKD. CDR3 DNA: TGTGCCACTATAGCGGGAGAGACCTACGAGCAGTACTTC. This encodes CATIAGETYEQYF.

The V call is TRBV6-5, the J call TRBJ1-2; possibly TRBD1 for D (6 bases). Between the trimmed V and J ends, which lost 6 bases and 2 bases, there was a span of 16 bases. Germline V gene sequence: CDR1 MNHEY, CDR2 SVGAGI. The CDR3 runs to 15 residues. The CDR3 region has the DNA TGTGCCAGCAGAAGAAGCAGGGGATGGAACTATGGCTACACCTTC. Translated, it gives CASRRSRGWNYGYTF.

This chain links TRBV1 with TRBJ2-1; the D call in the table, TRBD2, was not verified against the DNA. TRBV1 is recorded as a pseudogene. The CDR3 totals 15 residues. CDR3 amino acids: CTSSLRGTSGDEQFF. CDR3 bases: TGCACCAGCAGTCTAAGAGGGACTAGCGGGGATGAGCAGTTCTTC.

The CDR3 nucleotides read TGTGCCAGCATGGAAGCCCCGACAGCCCGATTTTCCTACAATGAGCAGTTCTTC. Translated, it gives CASMEAPTARFSYNEQFF. The chain has TRBV2 and TRBJ2-1; possible D gene TRBD1, 5 bases. CDR1 is SNHLY, CDR2 FYNNEI, per germline. V lost 7 bases and J 1 base, leaving 23 bases between the germline ends. This CDR3 region has 18 residues.

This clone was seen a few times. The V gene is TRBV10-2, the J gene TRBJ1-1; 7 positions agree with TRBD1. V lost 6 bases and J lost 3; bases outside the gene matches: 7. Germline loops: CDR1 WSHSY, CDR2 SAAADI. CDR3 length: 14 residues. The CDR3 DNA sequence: TGCGCCAGCAGACAGGGACAGTCCTACACTGAAGCTTTCTTT. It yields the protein CASRQGQSYTEAFF.

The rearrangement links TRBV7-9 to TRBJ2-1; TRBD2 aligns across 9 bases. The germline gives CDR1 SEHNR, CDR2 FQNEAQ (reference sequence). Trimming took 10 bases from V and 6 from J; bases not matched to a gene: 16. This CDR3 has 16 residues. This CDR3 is CAIYKDGGRALNEQFF. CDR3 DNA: TGTGCCATCTATAAAGACGGCGGGAGGGCACTCAATGAGCAGTTCTTC. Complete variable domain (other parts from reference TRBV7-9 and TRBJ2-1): DTGVSQNPRHKITKRGQNVTFRCDPISEHNRLYWYRQTLGQGPEFLTYFQNEAQLEKSRLLSDRFSAERPKGSFSTLEIQRTEQGDSAMYLCAIYKDGGRALNEQFFGPGTRLTVL.

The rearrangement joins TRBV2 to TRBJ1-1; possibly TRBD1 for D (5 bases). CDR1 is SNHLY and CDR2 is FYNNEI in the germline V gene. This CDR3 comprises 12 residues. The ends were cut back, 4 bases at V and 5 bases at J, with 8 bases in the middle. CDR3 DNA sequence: TGTGCCAGCAGTGCTGCAGGGACTGAAGCTTTCTTT. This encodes CASSAAGTEAFF.

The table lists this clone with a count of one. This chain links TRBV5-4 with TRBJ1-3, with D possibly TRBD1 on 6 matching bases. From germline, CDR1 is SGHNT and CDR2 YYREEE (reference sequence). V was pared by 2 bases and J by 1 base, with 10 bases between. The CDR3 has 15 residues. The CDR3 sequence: CASSLQQGSGNTIYF. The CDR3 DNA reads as TGTGCCAGCAGCTTACAACAGGGATCTGGAAACACCATATATTTT.

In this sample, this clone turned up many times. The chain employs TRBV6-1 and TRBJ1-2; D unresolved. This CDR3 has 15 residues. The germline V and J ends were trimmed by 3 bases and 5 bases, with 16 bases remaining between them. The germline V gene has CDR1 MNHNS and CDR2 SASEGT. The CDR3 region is CASSEGAFSGYGYTF. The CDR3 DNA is TGTGCCAGCAGTGAGGGAGCGTTTTCTGGGTATGGCTACACCTTC.

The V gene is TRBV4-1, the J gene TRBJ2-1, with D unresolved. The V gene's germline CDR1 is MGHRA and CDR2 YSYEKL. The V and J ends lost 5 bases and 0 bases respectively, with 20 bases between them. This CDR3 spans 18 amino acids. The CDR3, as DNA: TGCGCCAGCAGCGAAGGCGTAAAAGCACCGAGCTCCTACAATGAGCAGTTCTTC. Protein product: CASSEGVKAPSSYNEQFF.

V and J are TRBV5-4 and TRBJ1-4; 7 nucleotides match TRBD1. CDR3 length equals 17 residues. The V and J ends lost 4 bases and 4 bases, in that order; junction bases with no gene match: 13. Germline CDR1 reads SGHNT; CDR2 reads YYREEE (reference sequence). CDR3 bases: TGTGCCAGCAGCCCGACGGGCGAGGGACAGCTTAATGAAAAACTGTTTTTT. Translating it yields CASSPTGEGQLNEKLFF.

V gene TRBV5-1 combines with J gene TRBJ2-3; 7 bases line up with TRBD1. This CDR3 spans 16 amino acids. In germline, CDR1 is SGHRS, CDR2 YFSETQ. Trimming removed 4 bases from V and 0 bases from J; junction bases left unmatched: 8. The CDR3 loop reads CASSPGTATSTDTQYF. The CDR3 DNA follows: TGCGCCAGCAGCCCCGGGACAGCCACTAGCACAGATACGCAGTATTTT.

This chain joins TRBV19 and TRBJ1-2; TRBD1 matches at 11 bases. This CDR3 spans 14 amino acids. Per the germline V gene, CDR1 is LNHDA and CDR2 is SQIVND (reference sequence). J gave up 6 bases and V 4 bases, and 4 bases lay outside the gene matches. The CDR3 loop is CASSRTGGADGYTF. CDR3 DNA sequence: TGTGCCAGTAGTAGGACAGGGGGCGCAGATGGCTACACCTTC.

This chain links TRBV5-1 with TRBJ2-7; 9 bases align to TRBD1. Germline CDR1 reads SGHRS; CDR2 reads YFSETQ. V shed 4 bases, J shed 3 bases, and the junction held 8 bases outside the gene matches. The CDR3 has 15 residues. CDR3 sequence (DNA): TGCGCCAGCAGCCTGACCGGGACAGGGCACTACGAGCAGTACTTC. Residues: CASSLTGTGHYEQYF.